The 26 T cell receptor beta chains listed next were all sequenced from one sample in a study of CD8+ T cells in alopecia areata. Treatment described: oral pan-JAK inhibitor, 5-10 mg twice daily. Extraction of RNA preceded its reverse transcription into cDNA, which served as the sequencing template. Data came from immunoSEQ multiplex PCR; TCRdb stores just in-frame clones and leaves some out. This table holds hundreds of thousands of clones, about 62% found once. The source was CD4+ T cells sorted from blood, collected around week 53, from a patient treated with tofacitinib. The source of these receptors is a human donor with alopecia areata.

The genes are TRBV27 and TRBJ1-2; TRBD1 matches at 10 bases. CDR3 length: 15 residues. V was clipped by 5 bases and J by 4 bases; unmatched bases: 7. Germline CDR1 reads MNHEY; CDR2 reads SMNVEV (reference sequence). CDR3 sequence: CASSPRDRGGYGYTF. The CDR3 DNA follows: TGTGCCAGCAGTCCCCGGGACAGGGGCGGCTATGGCTACACCTTC.

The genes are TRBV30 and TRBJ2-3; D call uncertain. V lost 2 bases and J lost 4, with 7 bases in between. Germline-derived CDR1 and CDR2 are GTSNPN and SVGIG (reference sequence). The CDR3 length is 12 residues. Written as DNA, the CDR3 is TGTGCCTGGAGTCCCTTCTCAGATACGCAGTATTTT. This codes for CAWSPFSDTQYF. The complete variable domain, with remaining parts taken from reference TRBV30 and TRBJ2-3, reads SQTIHQWPATLVQPVGSPLSLECTVEGTSNPNLYWYRQAAGRGLQLLFYSVGIGQISSEVPQNLSASRPQDRQFILSSKKLLLSDSGFYLCAWSPFSDTQYFGPGTRLTVL.

The CDR3 is CSPPIPGLVNTQYF. DNA of the CDR3: TGCAGCCCCCCTATTCCGGGACTAGTGAATACGCAGTATTTT. The rearrangement links TRBV29-1 to TRBJ2-3; 8 nucleotides align to TRBD2. The CDR3 length is 14 residues. Germline V gene lookup returns CDR1 SQVTM and CDR2 ANQGSEA. V lost 8 bases, J lost 7 bases, and 14 bases stayed unmatched.

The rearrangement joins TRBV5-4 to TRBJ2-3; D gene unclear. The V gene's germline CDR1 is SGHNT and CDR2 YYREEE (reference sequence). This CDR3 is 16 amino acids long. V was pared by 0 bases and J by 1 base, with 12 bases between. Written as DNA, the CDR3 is TGTGCCAGCAGCTTGGACGGTATCGCACGCACAGATACGCAGTATTTT. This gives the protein CASSLDGIARTDTQYF.

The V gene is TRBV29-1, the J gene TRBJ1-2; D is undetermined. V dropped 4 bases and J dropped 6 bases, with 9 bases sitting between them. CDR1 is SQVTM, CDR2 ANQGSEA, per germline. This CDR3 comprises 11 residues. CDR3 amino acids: CSVGGVDGYTF. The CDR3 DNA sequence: TGCAGCGTTGGTGGGGTAGATGGCTACACCTTC.

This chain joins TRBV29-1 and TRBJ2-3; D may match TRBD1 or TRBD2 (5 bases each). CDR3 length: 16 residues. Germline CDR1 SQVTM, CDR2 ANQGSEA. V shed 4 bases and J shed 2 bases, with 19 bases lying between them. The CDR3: CSVVTQWSGHTDTQYF. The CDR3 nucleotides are TGCAGCGTTGTGACCCAATGGTCGGGGCACACAGATACGCAGTATTTT.

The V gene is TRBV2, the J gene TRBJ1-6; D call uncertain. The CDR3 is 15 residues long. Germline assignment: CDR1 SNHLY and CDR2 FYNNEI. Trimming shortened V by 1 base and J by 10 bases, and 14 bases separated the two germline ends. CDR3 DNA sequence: TGTGCCAGCAGTGAAGGGCGGGCAATTGGATCACCCCTCCACTTT. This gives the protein CASSEGRAIGSPLHF.

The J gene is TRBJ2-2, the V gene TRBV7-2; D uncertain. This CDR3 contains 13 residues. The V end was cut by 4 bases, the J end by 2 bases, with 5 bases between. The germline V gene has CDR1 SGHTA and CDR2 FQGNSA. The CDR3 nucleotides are TGTGCCAGCAGCTCACTTAACACCGGGGAGCTGTTTTTT. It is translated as CASSSLNTGELFF.

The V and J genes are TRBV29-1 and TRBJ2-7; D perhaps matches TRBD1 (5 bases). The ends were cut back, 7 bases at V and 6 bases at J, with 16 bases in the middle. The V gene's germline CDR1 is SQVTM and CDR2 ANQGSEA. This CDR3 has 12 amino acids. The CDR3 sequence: CSAKGWSGEQYF. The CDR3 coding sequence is TGCAGCGCCAAGGGGTGGTCGGGCGAGCAGTACTTC.

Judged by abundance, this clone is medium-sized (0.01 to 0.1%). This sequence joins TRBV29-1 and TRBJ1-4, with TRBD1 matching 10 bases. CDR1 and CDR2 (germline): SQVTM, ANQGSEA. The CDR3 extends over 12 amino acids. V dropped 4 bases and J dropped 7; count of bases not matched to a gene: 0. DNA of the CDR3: TGCAGCGTTGGGACAGGGGGTGAAAAACTGTTTTTT. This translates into CSVGTGGEKLFF.

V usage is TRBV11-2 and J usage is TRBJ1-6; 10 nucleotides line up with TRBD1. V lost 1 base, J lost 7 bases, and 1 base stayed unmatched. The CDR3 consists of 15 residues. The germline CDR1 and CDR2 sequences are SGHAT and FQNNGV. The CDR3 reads CASSLGGQGNSPLHF. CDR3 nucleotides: TGTGCCAGCAGCTTAGGGGGACAGGGGAATTCACCCCTCCACTTT.

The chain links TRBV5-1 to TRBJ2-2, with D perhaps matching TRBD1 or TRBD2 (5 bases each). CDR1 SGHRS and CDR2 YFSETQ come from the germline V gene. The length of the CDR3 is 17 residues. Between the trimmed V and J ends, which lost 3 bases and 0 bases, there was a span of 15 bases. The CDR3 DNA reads TGCGCCAGCAGCTCTTCCCCCGGGACGGCGAACACCGGGGAGCTGTTTTTT. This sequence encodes CASSSSPGTANTGELFF.

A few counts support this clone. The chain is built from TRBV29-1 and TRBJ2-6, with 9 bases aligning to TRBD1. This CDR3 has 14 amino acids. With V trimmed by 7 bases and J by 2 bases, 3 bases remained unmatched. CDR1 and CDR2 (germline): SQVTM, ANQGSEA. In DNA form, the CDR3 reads TGCAGCGCAAGGACAGGGGCTGGGGCCAACGTCCTGACTTTC. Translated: CSARTGAGANVLTF.

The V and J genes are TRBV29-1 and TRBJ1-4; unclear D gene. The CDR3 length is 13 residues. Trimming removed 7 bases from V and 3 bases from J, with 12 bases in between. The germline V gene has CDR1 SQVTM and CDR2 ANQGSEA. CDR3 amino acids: CSARAGSNEKLFF. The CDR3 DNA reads TGCAGCGCCCGAGCGGGGTCTAATGAAAAACTGTTTTTT.

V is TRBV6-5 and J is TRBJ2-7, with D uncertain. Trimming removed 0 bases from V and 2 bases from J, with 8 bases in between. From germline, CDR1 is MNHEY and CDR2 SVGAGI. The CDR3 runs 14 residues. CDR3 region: CASSYSRQTYEQYF. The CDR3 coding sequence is TGTGCCAGCAGTTACTCGAGGCAGACCTACGAGCAGTACTTC.

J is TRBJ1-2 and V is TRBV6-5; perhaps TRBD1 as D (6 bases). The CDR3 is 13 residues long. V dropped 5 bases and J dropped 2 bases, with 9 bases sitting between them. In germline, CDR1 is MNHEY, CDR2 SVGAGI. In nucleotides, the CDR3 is TGTGCCAGCAGTCACAGGGAGAACTATGGCTACACCTTC. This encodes CASSHRENYGYTF.

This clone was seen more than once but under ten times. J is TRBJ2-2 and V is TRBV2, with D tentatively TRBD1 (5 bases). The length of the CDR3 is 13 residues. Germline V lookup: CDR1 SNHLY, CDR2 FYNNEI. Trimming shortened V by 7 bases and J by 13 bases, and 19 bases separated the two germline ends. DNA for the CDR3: TGTGCCAGCAAGGGGCAGCCCGAAGGCGGGCTGTTTTTT. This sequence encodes CASKGQPEGGLFF.

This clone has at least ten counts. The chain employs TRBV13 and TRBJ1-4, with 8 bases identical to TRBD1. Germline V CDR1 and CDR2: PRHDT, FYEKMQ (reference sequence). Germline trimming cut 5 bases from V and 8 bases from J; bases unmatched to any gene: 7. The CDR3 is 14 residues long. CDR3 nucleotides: TGTGCCAGCAGCGACAGGGGAATCGGCGAAAAACTGTTTTTT. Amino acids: CASSDRGIGEKLFF.

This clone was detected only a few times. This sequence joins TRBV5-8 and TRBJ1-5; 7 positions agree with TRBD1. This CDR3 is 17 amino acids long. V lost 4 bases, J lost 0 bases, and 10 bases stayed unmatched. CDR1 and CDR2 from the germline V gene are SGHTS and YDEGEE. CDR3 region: CASSVRQGRYSNQPQHF. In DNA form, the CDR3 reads TGTGCCAGCAGCGTACGACAGGGACGCTATAGCAATCAGCCCCAGCATTTT.

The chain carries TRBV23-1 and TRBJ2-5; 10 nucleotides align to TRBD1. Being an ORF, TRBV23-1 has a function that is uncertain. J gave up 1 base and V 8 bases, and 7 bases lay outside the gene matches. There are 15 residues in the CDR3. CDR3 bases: TGCGCCAGCTCGCCCCGGGACAGGGGCCAAGAGACCCAGTACTTC. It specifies CASSPRDRGQETQYF.

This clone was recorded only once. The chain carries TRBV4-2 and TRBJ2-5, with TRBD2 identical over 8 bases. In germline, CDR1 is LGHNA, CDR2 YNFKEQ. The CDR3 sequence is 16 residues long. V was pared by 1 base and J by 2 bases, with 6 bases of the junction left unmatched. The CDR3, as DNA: TGTGCCAGCAGCCAAGGAGGGGCGGGGGGTCAAGAGACCCAGTACTTC. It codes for CASSQGGAGGQETQYF.

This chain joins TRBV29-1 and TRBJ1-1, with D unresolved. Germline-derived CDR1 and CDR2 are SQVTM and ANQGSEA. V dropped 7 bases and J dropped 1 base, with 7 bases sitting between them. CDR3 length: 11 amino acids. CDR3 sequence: CSANRNTEAFF. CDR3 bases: TGCAGCGCCAACAGGAACACTGAAGCTTTCTTT.

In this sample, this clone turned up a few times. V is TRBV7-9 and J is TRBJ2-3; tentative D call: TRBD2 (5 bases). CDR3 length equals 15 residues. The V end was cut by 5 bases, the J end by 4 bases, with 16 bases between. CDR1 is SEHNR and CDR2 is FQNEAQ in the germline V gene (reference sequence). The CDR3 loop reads CASSLLRRGPDTQYF. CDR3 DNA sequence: TGTGCCAGCAGCCTCCTCAGAAGAGGGCCAGATACGCAGTATTTT.

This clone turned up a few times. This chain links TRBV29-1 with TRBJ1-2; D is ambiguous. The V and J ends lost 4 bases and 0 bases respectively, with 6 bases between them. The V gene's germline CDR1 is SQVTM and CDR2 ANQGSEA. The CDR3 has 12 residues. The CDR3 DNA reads TGCAGCGTTGCCCAGACTAACTATGGCTACACCTTC. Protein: CSVAQTNYGYTF.

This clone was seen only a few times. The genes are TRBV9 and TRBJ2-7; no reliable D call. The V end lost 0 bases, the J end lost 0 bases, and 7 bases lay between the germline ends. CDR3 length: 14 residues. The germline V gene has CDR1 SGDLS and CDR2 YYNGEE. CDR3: CASSVGEDSYEQYF. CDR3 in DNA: TGTGCCAGCAGCGTAGGAGAGGACTCCTACGAGCAGTACTTC.

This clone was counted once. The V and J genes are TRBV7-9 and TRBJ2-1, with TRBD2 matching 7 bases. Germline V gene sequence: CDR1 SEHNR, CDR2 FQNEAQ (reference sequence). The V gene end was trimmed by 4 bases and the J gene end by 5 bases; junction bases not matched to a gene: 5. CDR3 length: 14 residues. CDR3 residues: CASSSGLKDNEQFF. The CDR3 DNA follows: TGTGCCAGCAGCTCGGGACTAAAAGACAATGAGCAGTTCTTC.